Following are 18 T cell receptor beta chains from one sample sequenced in a study of blood T cell repertoires in COVID-19. Some clones are missing from TCRdb's copy, which holds only in-frame ones; the method was immunoSEQ multiplex PCR. The data show over 200,000 clones, with nearly 90% seen just once and about a tenth held by the top ten. Sequenced input: PBMCs or T cells enriched from blood (not recorded which). All receptors come from a man under 40 who had recovered from COVID-19.

The chain combines TRBV27 with TRBJ2-7; 7 bases fit TRBD1. The CDR3 is 11 residues long. CDR1 is MNHEY and CDR2 is SMNVEV in the germline V gene (reference sequence). Losses at the gene ends were 4 bases for V and 12 bases for J; bases not matched to a gene: 6. In DNA form, the CDR3 reads TGTGCCAGCAGTTCCCGGACAGGATCGTACTTC. Translating it yields CASSSRTGSYF.

This clone has a handful of counts. The chain joins TRBV18 to TRBJ2-5, with D perhaps TRBD1 (6 bases). The germline gives CDR1 KGHSH, CDR2 LQKENI. The CDR3 spans 15 residues. Deletions cut 3 bases from V and 5 bases from J, with 16 bases between. CDR3 loop: CASSPASRGSETQYF. In DNA, the CDR3 is TGTGCCAGCTCACCTGCGTCTAGGGGGTCGGAGACCCAGTACTTC.

The genes are TRBV25-1 and TRBJ2-7; 10 bases match TRBD2. The CDR3 contains 14 residues. The ends lost 6 bases at V and 0 bases at J; junction bases unmatched: 2. Germline-derived CDR1 and CDR2 are MGHDK and SYGVNS. CDR3 protein: CASRASGGSYEQYF. The CDR3 nucleotides read TGTGCCAGCAGGGCTAGCGGGGGCTCCTACGAGCAGTACTTC.

The chain uses TRBV12-5 and TRBJ2-3; tentatively, D is TRBD2 (6 bases). The CDR3 runs 15 residues. Between the trimmed V and J ends, which lost 5 bases and 6 bases, there was a span of 18 bases. Germline CDR1 reads LGHNT; CDR2 reads FRNRAP. Here the CDR3 reads CASGGPGTHVDTQYF. As DNA, the CDR3 is TGTGCTAGTGGTGGGCCCGGGACTCATGTCGATACGCAGTATTTT.

The chain carries TRBV11-3 and TRBJ2-1, with 7 nucleotides matching TRBD2. This CDR3 has 15 amino acids. The V gene's germline CDR1 is SGHNT and CDR2 YENEEA. V gave up 1 base and J gave up 8 bases; unmatched junction bases: 8. The CDR3 loop reads CASSLGGSLLHEQFF. The CDR3 DNA is TGTGCCAGCAGCTTAGGCGGGAGTTTATTACATGAGCAGTTCTTC. Full variable domain (remainder filled in from reference TRBV11-3 and TRBJ2-1): EAGVVQSPRYKIIEKKQPVAFWCNPISGHNTLYWYLQNLGQGPELLIRYENEEAVDDSQLPKDRFSAERLKGVDSTLKIQPAELGDSAVYLCASSLGGSLLHEQFFGPGTRLTVL.

This clone came up a few times. The chain carries TRBV5-1 and TRBJ1-3; 7 bases map to TRBD1. CDR3 length: 16 amino acids. The J segment lost 4 bases and the V segment lost 0 bases, leaving 7 bases of the junction unmatched. Germline loops: CDR1 SGHRS, CDR2 YFSETQ. The CDR3: CASSLAPQGVGNTIYF. The CDR3 nucleotides are TGCGCCAGCAGCTTGGCCCCCCAGGGGGTGGGAAACACCATATATTTT.

The J gene is TRBJ2-3, the V gene TRBV7-9; 9 bases fit TRBD2. CDR1 and CDR2 from the germline V gene are SEHNR and FQNEAQ (reference sequence). The V and J ends lost 5 bases and 6 bases, in that order; junction bases with no gene match: 9. The CDR3 runs 15 residues. CDR3 amino acids: CASSTSGLPMDTQYF. The DNA for the CDR3 is TGTGCCAGCAGCACTAGCGGGCTACCCATGGATACGCAGTATTTT.

This chain joins TRBV5-4 and TRBJ2-2; D is ambiguous. Per the germline V gene, CDR1 is SGHNT and CDR2 is YYREEE (reference sequence). V shed 1 base and J shed 6 bases, with 4 bases lying between them. The CDR3 extends over 12 amino acids. The CDR3 reads CASSLLPGELFF. The CDR3 nucleotides read TGTGCCAGCAGCTTGCTTCCCGGGGAGCTGTTTTTT.

The chain combines TRBV5-1 with TRBJ1-2; D may be TRBD1 (6 bases). Trimming pared 4 bases from V and 1 base from J, leaving 11 bases between. The CDR3 runs 14 residues. The germline gives CDR1 SGHRS, CDR2 YFSETQ. In nucleotides, the CDR3 is TGCGCCAGCAGCGGGGGCCAAATTAACTATGGCTACACCTTC. Its translation is CASSGGQINYGYTF.

V gene TRBV7-2 combines with J gene TRBJ1-2; weak D call: TRBD1 (6 bases). The CDR3 runs 13 residues. V shed 5 bases and J shed 4 bases, with 11 bases lying between them. Germline CDR1 SGHTA, CDR2 FQGNSA. CDR3 region: CASSTTGIYGYTF. The CDR3 nucleotides are TGTGCCAGCAGCACTACAGGGATCTATGGCTACACCTTC.

This chain joins TRBV18 and TRBJ2-2; 15 nucleotides agree with TRBD2. Per the germline V gene, CDR1 is KGHSH and CDR2 is LQKENI. The CDR3 sequence is 18 residues long. With V trimmed by 6 bases and J by 0 bases, 5 bases remained unmatched. The CDR3: CASSERTSGGANTGELFF. DNA for the CDR3: TGTGCCAGCTCCGAACGGACTAGCGGGGGGGCGAACACCGGGGAGCTGTTTTTT.

The chain links TRBV4-2 to TRBJ2-3; D is ambiguous. The CDR3 runs to 16 residues. The germline CDR1 and CDR2 sequences are LGHNA and YNFKEQ. Trimming removed 0 bases from V and 3 bases from J, with 13 bases in between. DNA of the CDR3: TGTGCCAGCAGCCAAGATTGGGCTGCCCCTACAGATACGCAGTATTTT. Protein: CASSQDWAAPTDTQYF.

The gene calls are TRBV6-1 and TRBJ2-7; TRBD2 agrees at 7 bases. CDR3 size: 15 residues. CDR1 and CDR2 from the germline V gene are MNHNS and SASEGT. With V trimmed by 0 bases and J by 2 bases, 4 bases remained unmatched. CDR3 in DNA: TGTGCCAGCAGTGAAGCGGCTAGCGGAACCTACGAGCAGTACTTC. Translation: CASSEAASGTYEQYF.

The J gene is TRBJ1-3, the V gene TRBV4-2; TRBD1 is a possible D gene (5 bases). Germline V lookup: CDR1 LGHNA, CDR2 YNFKEQ. V dropped 3 bases and J dropped 3 bases, with 9 bases sitting between them. The CDR3 consists of 14 residues. CDR3 nucleotide sequence: TGTGCCAGCAGCCATGGAGGGGATGGAAACACCATATATTTT. Translated: CASSHGGDGNTIYF.

V and J are TRBV6-5 and TRBJ1-6, with 7 bases that match TRBD1. The CDR3 totals 15 residues. V lost 6 bases to trimming and J lost 7 bases; unmatched junction nucleotides: 9. The germline V gene has CDR1 MNHEY and CDR2 SVGAGI. The CDR3: CASRSGTAGNSPLHF. CDR3 DNA sequence: TGTGCCAGCAGATCCGGGACAGCTGGAAATTCACCCCTCCACTTT.

The V gene is TRBV5-6, the J gene TRBJ2-7; 11 bases are shared with TRBD2. CDR3 size: 14 residues. V lost 6 bases, J lost 1 base, and 3 bases stayed unmatched. Germline CDR1 reads SGHDT; CDR2 reads YYEEEE. CDR3 in amino acids: CASITSGGSYEQYF. In DNA form, the CDR3 reads TGTGCCAGCATAACTAGCGGGGGTTCCTACGAGCAGTACTTC.

The V and J genes are TRBV6-5 and TRBJ1-5; weak D call: TRBD1 (6 bases). The CDR3 is 15 amino acids. With 5 bases removed from V and 6 bases from J, the gap between germline ends came to 17 bases. Germline V gene lookup returns CDR1 MNHEY and CDR2 SVGAGI. The chain's CDR3 is CASSPLRGASQPQHF. The CDR3 bases are TGTGCCAGCAGTCCATTACGGGGGGCGAGTCAGCCCCAGCATTTT.

The chain is built from TRBV7-9 and TRBJ2-5, with D maybe TRBD1 (6 bases). CDR3 length equals 16 residues. Per the germline V gene, CDR1 is SEHNR and CDR2 is FQNEAQ (reference sequence). The V gene lost 5 bases and the J gene lost 1 base, with 17 bases spanning the gap. CDR3 nucleotide sequence: TGTGCCAGCAGCCGAAGTCCGACAGGTGTCCAAGAGACCCAGTACTTC. This sequence encodes CASSRSPTGVQETQYF. The complete variable domain, with remaining parts taken from reference TRBV7-9 and TRBJ2-5, reads DTGVSQNPRHKITKRGQNVTFRCDPISEHNRLYWYRQTLGQGPEFLTYFQNEAQLEKSRLLSDRFSAERPKGSFSTLEIQRTEQGDSAMYLCASSRSPTGVQETQYFGPGTRLLVL.